The rows below give T cell receptor beta chains drawn from one sample of a study of spatial heterogeneity in lung cancer. TCRdb re-called the 5' RACE reads with MiXCR, one entry per CDR3 protein. Of tens of thousands of distinct CDR3 sequences in the sample, approximately 12% were seen once. The sequencing used PBMCs, collected at surgery. The receptors were sampled from a female donor with early-stage non-small cell lung cancer. Both conserved end residues are part of each CDR3. The D gene is left open where the match is weak. Part of the rows lack a size; the others show once, few, many or a class for expanded clones.

-	-	TRBV6-4	TRBJ2-2	CASSEAADTGELFF	TGTGCCAGCAGTGAGGCAGCGGACACCGGGGAGCTGTTTTTT
-	many	TRBV20-1	TRBJ2-7	CSARGWGAWYEQYF	TGCAGTGCTAGGGGCTGGGGGGCCTGGTACGAGCAGTACTTC
TRBD1	few	TRBV4-3	TRBJ2-5	CASSQEGQVQETQYF	TGCGCCAGCAGCCAAGAGGGACAGGTCCAAGAGACCCAGTACTTC
TRBD1	few	TRBV20-1	TRBJ2-7	CSAMGDRGSSDEQYF	TGCAGTGCTATGGGGGACAGGGGTTCGAGCGACGAGCAGTACTTC
-	-	TRBV9	TRBJ2-3	CASRKGSGADTQYF	TGTGCCAGCAGGAAAGGCTCGGGGGCAGATACGCAGTATTTT
-	many	TRBV11-2	TRBJ1-3	CASTGYSSGNTIYF	TGTGCCAGCACCGGTTACTCCTCTGGAAACACCATATATTTT
-	-	TRBV27	TRBJ2-4	CASSVTGTKNIQYF	TGTGCCAGCAGTGTGACAGGAACCAAAAACATTCAGTACTTC
-	-	TRBV21-1	TRBJ2-1	CASSKFGGPYNEQFF	TGTGCCAGCAGCAAATTTGGGGGTCCCTACAATGAGCAGTTCTTC
TRBD1	-	TRBV2	TRBJ2-3	CASSEWQGEDTQYF	TGTGCCAGCAGTGAATGGCAGGGGGAGGATACGCAGTATTTT
-	many	TRBV29-1	TRBJ1-5	CSVSGGFNQPQHF	TGCAGCGTTTCTGGCGGATTTAATCAGCCCCAGCATTTT
-	many	TRBV6-2/TRBV6-3	TRBJ1-1	CASSRDSGNGEAFF	TGTGCCAGCAGTCGGGACTCGGGGAACGGTGAAGCTTTCTTT
TRBD1	few	TRBV2	TRBJ1-3	CASSQGQSGNTIYF	TGTGCCAGCAGCCAGGGACAGTCTGGAAACACCATATATTTT
TRBD2	-	TRBV7-3	TRBJ2-2	CASSLTSGGGTGELFF	TGTGCCAGCAGCTTAACGTCAGGCGGGGGCACCGGGGAGCTGTTTTTT
-	-	TRBV12-3/TRBV12-4	TRBJ1-4	CASSLGGAANEKLFF	TGTGCCAGCAGTTTGGGGGGGGCAGCTAATGAAAAACTGTTTTTT
-	few	TRBV6-2/TRBV6-3	TRBJ1-1	CASRVNTEAFF	TGTGCCAGCCGAGTGAACACTGAAGCTTTCTTT
TRBD1	few	TRBV7-2	TRBJ2-5	CASSSGQGGPYQETQYF	TGTGCCAGCAGCTCTGGACAGGGGGGACCGTACCAAGAGACCCAGTACTTC
TRBD1	-	TRBV3-1	TRBJ2-3	CASSHRQGSTDTQYF	TGTGCCAGCAGCCACCGACAGGGGAGCACAGATACGCAGTATTTT
-	few	TRBV30	TRBJ1-6	CAWSDWISSYNSPLHF	TGTGCCTGGAGTGACTGGATAAGCTCCTATAATTCACCCCTCCACTTT
TRBD2	-	TRBV20-1	TRBJ2-1	CSARLAGTNEQFF	TGCAGTGCACGACTAGCGGGGACCAATGAGCAGTTCTTC
TRBD1	many	TRBV20-1	TRBJ1-5	CSADTGGSNQPQHF	TGCAGTGCAGATACAGGGGGGAGCAATCAGCCCCAGCATTTT
-	-	TRBV6-5	TRBJ2-2	CASSNFGTKITGELFF	TGTGCCAGCAGTAACTTTGGAACAAAAATCACCGGGGAGCTGTTTTTT
-	many	TRBV5-4	TRBJ2-5	CASSNPRGETQYF	TGTGCCAGCAGCAACCCCCGAGGAGAGACCCAGTACTTC
-	-	TRBV5-4	TRBJ2-7	CASSLGDLTYEQYF	TGTGCCAGCAGCTTGGGCGACCTGACCTACGAGCAGTACTTC
-	-	TRBV6-5	TRBJ2-2	CASSYQGARTGELFF	TGTGCCAGCAGTTACCAAGGGGCGCGGACCGGGGAGCTGTTTTTT
TRBD1	many	TRBV6-1	TRBJ1-3	CASSSGQLSSGNTIYF	TGTGCCAGCAGCTCGGGACAGCTGTCCTCTGGAAACACCATATATTTT
-	-	TRBV6-5	TRBJ1-2	CASSYVPNYGYTF	TGTGCCAGCAGTTACGTACCTAACTATGGCTACACCTTC
-	-	TRBV6-5	TRBJ1-1	CASATMGTEAFF	TGTGCCAGCGCAACGATGGGCACTGAAGCTTTCTTT